Shown below are 11 T cell receptor beta chains from a single sample sequenced in a study of T cell repertoires in cytomegalovirus infection. TCRdb called the reads again in MiXCR, with one record for every CDR3 protein. Among fewer than 250,000 distinct CDR3 sequences listed, 12% were seen once. The sequenced sample was PBMCs. All receptors derive from a human donor in good health (CMV status not recorded). Some clones in this sample may be carry-over from other donors' samples.

This clonotype was seen ten or more times. The chain uses TRBV24-1 and TRBJ2-3, with D perhaps TRBD2 (6 bases). V was shortened by 3 bases and J by 2 bases, with 11 bases between the two germline ends. Germline CDR1 reads KGHDR; CDR2 reads SFDVKD. The length of the CDR3 is 15 residues. CDR3 residues: CATSDVGGATDTQYF. The CDR3 DNA reads as TGTGCCACCAGTGATGTCGGAGGGGCCACAGATACGCAGTATTTT.

The table lists this clonotype with many counts. V is TRBV10-3 and J is TRBJ2-5; the D gene is possibly TRBD2 (7 bases). V dropped 5 bases and J dropped 3 bases, with 13 bases sitting between them. Germline loops: CDR1 ENHRY, CDR2 SYGVKD. This CDR3 region has 14 residues. The DNA of the CDR3 is TGTGCCATCAGTCTCCGAGGGGGGGAAGAGACCCAGTACTTC. It codes for CAISLRGGEETQYF.

This clonotype was recorded at least ten times. The rearrangement uses TRBV7-6 and TRBJ2-5; TRBD1 might be the D (6 bases). Germline V gene lookup returns CDR1 SGHVS and CDR2 FNYEAQ. Trimming cost V 8 bases and J 2 bases, with 15 bases left between them. The CDR3 runs 14 residues. CDR3 bases: TGTGCCAGCCAGACAGGAGTGGGTCAAGAGACCCAGTACTTC. Amino acids: CASQTGVGQETQYF.

The rearrangement joins TRBV19 to TRBJ1-6; D is possibly TRBD1 (5 bases). CDR1 and CDR2 (germline): LNHDA, SQIVND (reference sequence). The V end was cut by 9 bases, the J end by 6 bases, with 12 bases between. The CDR3 is 13 amino acids. This CDR3 is CASVGTGNSPLHF. The CDR3 DNA follows: TGTGCCAGCGTGGGGACCGGTAATTCACCCCTCCACTTT.

In this sample, this clonotype turned up a few times. The chain couples TRBV4-2 to TRBJ2-5; no clear D. Germline-derived CDR1 and CDR2 are LGHNA and YNFKEQ. V was pared by 0 bases and J by 5 bases, with 13 bases between. This CDR3 spans 15 amino acids. The DNA for the CDR3 is TGTGCCAGCAGCCAAGATTACCTTCGGTGGGAGACCCAGTACTTC. It yields the protein CASSQDYLRWETQYF.

The chain recombines TRBV7-8 with TRBJ2-2; 12 bases map to TRBD1. CDR1 SGHVS and CDR2 FQNEAQ come from the germline V gene. The CDR3 has 20 amino acids. With V trimmed by 7 bases and J by 1 base, 16 bases remained unmatched. The CDR3 protein is CASIGVARGQGALNTGELFF. The DNA for the CDR3 is TGTGCCAGCATCGGTGTGGCCCGGGGACAGGGGGCCCTGAACACCGGGGAGCTGTTTTTT.

The CDR3 loop reads CASSPTTGPHSGNTIYF. The CDR3 nucleotides are TGTGCCAGCAGCCCTACGACAGGGCCCCACTCTGGAAACACCATATATTTT. The chain links TRBV5-6 to TRBJ1-3, with 7 bases lining up with TRBD1. With 4 bases clipped from V and 0 bases from J, the junction kept 10 bases outside the gene matches. CDR3 length equals 17 residues. The germline CDR1 and CDR2 sequences are SGHDT and YYEEEE.

This clonotype was seen more than once but under ten times. This chain connects TRBV18 to TRBJ2-7, with D maybe TRBD2 (6 bases). V lost 0 bases to trimming and J lost 5 bases, with 11 bases between them. Looked up from germline, CDR1 is KGHSH and CDR2 is LQKENI. This CDR3 spans 14 amino acids. CDR3 in amino acids: CASSPPGREDEQYF. In DNA form, the CDR3 reads TGTGCCAGCTCACCACCGGGGCGGGAAGACGAGCAGTACTTC.

V usage is TRBV7-2 and J usage is TRBJ2-7, with 10 bases fitting TRBD2. In germline, CDR1 is SGHTA, CDR2 FQGNSA. Trimming cost V 3 bases and J 4 bases; bases outside gene matches: 3. The CDR3 sequence is 14 residues long. The CDR3, as DNA: TGTGCCAGCAGCTTTGCGACTAGCGGGTACGAGCAGTACTTC. Its protein is CASSFATSGYEQYF.

This clonotype was seen a few times. V is TRBV20-1 and J is TRBJ1-1; D ambiguous. Trimming removed 3 bases from V and 0 bases from J, with 8 bases in between. Germline loops: CDR1 DFQATT, CDR2 SNEGSKA (reference sequence). The length of the CDR3 is 13 residues. The CDR3 protein is CSASSGLNTEAFF. DNA of the CDR3: TGCAGTGCTAGCTCCGGCCTGAACACTGAAGCTTTCTTT.

The rearrangement joins TRBV19 to TRBJ2-7; TRBD1 aligns across 10 bases. Germline-derived CDR1 and CDR2 are LNHDA and SQIVND (reference sequence). Germline trimming cut 3 bases from V and 3 bases from J; bases unmatched to any gene: 5. This CDR3 contains 15 residues. This chain's CDR3 is CASSMGTGAFYEQYF. For the CDR3, the DNA is TGTGCCAGTAGTATGGGGACAGGGGCCTTCTACGAGCAGTACTTC.